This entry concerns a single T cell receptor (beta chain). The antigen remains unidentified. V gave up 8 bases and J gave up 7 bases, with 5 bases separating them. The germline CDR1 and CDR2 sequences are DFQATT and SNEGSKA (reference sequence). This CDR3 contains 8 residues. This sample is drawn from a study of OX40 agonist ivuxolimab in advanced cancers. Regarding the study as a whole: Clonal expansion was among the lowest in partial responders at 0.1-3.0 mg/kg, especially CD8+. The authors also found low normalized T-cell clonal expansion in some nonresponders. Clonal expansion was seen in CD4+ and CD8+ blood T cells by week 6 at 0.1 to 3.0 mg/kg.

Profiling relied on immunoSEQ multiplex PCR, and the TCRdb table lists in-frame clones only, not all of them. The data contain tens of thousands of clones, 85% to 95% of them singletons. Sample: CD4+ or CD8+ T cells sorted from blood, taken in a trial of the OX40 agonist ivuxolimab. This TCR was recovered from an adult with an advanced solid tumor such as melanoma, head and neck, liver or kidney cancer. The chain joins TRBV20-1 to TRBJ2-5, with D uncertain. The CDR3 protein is CSPRTQYF. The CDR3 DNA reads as TGCAGTCCTCGGACCCAGTACTTC.